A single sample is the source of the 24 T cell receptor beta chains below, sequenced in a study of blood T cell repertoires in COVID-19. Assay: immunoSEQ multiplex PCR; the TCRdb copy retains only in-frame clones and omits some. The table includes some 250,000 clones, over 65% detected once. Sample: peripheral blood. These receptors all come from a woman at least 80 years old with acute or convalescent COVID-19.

The CDR3 region is CASRTGTSVGETQYF. In DNA form, the CDR3 reads TGCGCCAGCAGAACCGGGACTAGCGTTGGAGAGACCCAGTACTTC. This rearrangement joins TRBV5-1 to TRBJ2-5; 10 nucleotides match TRBD2. Trimming at V came to 5 bases and at J to 4 bases, leaving 8 bases not matched to a gene. Germline V gene data show CDR1 as SGHRS and CDR2 as YFSETQ. This CDR3 has 15 residues.

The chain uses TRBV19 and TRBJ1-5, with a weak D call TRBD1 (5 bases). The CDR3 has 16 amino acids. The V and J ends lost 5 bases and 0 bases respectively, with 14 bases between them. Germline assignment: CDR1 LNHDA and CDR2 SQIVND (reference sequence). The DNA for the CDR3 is TGTGCCAGTAGTGCGAAACGGGACTATAGCAATCAGCCCCAGCATTTT. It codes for CASSAKRDYSNQPQHF.

This CDR3 reads CASSLRLAVPYEQYF. In DNA form, the CDR3 reads TGTGCCAGCAGTTTACGACTAGCGGTCCCCTACGAGCAGTACTTC. The chain combines TRBV27 with TRBJ2-7; 9 nucleotides agree with TRBD2. Germline assignment: CDR1 MNHEY and CDR2 SMNVEV (reference sequence). The CDR3 loop spans 15 amino acids. V shed 2 bases, J shed 2 bases, and the junction held 4 bases outside the gene matches.

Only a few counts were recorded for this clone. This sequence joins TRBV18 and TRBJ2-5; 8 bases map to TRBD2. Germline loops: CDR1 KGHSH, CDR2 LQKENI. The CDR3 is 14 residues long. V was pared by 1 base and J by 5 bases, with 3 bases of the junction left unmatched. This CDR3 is CASSPLASGETQYF. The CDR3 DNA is TGTGCCAGCTCACCACTCGCTAGCGGGGAGACCCAGTACTTC.

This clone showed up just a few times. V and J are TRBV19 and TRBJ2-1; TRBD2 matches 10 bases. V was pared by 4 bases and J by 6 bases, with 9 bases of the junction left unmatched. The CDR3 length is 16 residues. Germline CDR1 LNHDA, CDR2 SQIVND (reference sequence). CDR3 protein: CASSSVSGRAPNEQFF. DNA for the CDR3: TGTGCCAGTAGTAGCGTAAGCGGGAGGGCCCCCAATGAGCAGTTCTTC.

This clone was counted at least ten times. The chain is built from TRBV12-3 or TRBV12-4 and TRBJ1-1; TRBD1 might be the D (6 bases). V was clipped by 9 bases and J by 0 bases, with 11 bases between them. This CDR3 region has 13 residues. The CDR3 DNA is TGTGCCAGTTCAGGGGTTGTGAACACTGAAGCTTTCTTT. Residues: CASSGVVNTEAFF.

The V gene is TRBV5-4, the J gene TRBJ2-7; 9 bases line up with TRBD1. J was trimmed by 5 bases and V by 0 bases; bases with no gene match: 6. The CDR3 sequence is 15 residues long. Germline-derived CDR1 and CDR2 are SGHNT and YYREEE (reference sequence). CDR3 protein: CASSLAGTGLNEQYF. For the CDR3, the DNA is TGTGCCAGCAGCTTGGCCGGGACAGGGTTGAACGAGCAGTACTTC.

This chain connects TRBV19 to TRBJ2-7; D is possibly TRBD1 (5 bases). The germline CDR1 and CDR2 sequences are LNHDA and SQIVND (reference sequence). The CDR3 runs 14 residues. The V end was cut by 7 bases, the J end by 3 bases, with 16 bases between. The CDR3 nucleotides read TGTGCCAGTAAGGGGCAGGGTACCGTCTACGAGCAGTACTTC. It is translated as CASKGQGTVYEQYF.

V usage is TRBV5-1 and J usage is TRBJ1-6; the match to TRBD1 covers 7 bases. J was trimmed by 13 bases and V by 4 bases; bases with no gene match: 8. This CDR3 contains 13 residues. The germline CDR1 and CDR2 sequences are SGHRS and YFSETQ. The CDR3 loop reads CASSPSTGTPLHF. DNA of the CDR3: TGCGCCAGCAGCCCCTCGACAGGGACGCCCCTCCACTTT.

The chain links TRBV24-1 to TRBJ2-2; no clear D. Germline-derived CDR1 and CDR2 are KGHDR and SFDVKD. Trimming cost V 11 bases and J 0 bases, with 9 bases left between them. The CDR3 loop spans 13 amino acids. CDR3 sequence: CAIRDTNTGELFF. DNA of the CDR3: TGTGCCATCCGAGACACGAACACCGGGGAGCTGTTTTTT.

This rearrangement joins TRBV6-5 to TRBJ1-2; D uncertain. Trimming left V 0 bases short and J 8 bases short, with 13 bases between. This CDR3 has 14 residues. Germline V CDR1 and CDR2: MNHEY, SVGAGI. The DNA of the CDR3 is TGTGCCAGCAGTTACTCGGCCAGTTTGGTGGGCTACACCTTC. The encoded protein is CASSYSASLVGYTF.

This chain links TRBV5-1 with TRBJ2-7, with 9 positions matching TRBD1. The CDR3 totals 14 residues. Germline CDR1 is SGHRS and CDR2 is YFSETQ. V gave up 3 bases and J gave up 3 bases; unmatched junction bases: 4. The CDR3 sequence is CASSYGQGRYEQYF. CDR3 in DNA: TGCGCCAGCAGCTATGGACAGGGGCGCTACGAGCAGTACTTC.

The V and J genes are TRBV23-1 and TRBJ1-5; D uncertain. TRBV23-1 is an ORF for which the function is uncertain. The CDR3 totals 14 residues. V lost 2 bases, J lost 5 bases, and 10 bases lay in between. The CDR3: CASSQNPRDQPQHF. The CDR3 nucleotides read TGCGCCAGCAGTCAAAACCCGCGGGATCAGCCCCAGCATTTT.

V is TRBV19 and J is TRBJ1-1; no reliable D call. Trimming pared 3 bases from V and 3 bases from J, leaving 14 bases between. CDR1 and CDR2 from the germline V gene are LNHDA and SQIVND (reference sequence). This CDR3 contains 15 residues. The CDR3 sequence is CASSIFSVGDTEAFF. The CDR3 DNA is TGTGCCAGTAGTATTTTCTCGGTCGGGGACACTGAAGCTTTCTTT.

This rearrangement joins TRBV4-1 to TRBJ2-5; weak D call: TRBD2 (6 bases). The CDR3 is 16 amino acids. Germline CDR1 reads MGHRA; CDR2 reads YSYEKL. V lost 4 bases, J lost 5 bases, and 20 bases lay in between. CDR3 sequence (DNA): TGCGCCAGCAGCCTCATCGTTGGTCGGGGGTTGGAGACCCAGTACTTC. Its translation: CASSLIVGRGLETQYF.

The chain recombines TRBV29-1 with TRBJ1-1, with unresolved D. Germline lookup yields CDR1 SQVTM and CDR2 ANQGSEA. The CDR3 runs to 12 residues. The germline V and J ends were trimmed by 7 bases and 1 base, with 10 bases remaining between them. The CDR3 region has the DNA TGCAGCGCACTGACAAGGAACACTGAAGCTTTCTTT. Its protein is CSALTRNTEAFF.

The DNA for the CDR3 is TGTGCCAGCAGCTCACTCCTAGCGGGGATTGAGCAGTTCTTC. Encoded protein: CASSSLLAGIEQFF. The chain employs TRBV13 and TRBJ2-1; 9 bases are shared with TRBD2. Germline values: CDR1 PRHDT, CDR2 FYEKMQ (reference sequence). This CDR3 region has 14 residues. With 4 bases clipped from V and 9 bases from J, the junction kept 7 bases outside the gene matches.

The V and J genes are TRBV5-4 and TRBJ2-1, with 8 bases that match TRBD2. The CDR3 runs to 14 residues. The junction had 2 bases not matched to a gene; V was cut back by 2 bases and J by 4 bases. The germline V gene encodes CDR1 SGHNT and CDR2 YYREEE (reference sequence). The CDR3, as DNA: TGTGCCAGCAGCTTAGAGCGGGAGTACAATGAGCAGTTCTTC. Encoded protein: CASSLEREYNEQFF.

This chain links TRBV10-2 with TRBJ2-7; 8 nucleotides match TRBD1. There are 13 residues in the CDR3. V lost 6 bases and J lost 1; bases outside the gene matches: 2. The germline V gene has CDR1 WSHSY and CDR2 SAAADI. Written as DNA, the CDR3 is TGCGCCAGCAGAAGACAGGGGTCCTACGAGCAGTACTTC. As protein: CASRRQGSYEQYF.

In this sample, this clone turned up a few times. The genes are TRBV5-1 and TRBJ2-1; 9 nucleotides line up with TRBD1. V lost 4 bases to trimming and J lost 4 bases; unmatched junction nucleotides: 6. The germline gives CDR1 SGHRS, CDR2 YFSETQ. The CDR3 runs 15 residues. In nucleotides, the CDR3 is TGCGCCAGCAGCCAGGGACAGGGAGGATACAATGAGCAGTTCTTC. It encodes CASSQGQGGYNEQFF.

The CDR3 is CASSPGQGIGYTF. Here the CDR3 DNA reads TGTGCCAGCAGCCCCGGGCAGGGAATCGGCTACACCTTC. V gene TRBV5-4 combines with J gene TRBJ1-2; possibly TRBD1 for D (5 bases). V gave up 4 bases and J gave up 8 bases, with 15 bases separating them. Germline V gene data show CDR1 as SGHNT and CDR2 as YYREEE (reference sequence). This CDR3 has 13 amino acids.

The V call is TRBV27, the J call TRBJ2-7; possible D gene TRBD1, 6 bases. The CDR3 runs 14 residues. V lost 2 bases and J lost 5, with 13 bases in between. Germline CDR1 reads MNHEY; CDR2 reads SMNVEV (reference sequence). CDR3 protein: CASSLGQGYDEQYF. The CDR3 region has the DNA TGTGCCAGCAGTTTAGGGCAGGGGTATGACGAGCAGTACTTC.

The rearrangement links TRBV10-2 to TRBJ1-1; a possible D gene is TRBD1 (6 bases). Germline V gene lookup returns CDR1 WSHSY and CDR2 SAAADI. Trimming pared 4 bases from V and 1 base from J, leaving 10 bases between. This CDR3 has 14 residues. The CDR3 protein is CASSASGANTEAFF. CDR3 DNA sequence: TGCGCCAGCAGTGCGTCGGGGGCGAACACTGAAGCTTTCTTT.

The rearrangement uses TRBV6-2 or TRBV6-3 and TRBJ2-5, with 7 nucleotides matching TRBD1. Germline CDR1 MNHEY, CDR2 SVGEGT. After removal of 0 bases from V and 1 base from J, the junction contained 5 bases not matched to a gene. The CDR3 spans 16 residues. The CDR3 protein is CASSYSGTAIQETQYF. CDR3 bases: TGTGCCAGCAGTTACTCCGGGACAGCCATCCAAGAGACCCAGTACTTC.